This entry lists 24 T cell receptor beta chains sequenced from one sample in a study of shared clonotypes between healthy human individuals. This table comes from immunoSEQ multiplex PCR, and its TCRdb copy is limited to in-frame clones, with some not included. In the table there are 2,100,000 or so clones, nearly 97% of which are singletons. The sample comprised naive CD4+ T cells sorted from blood. Sample subset: CD45RA+ positively selected. The origin of the receptors is a man aged 18 to 30 in good health.

The rearrangement uses TRBV9 and TRBJ2-3; D not resolved. The length of the CDR3 is 12 residues. The germline V and J ends were trimmed by 5 bases and 6 bases, with 10 bases remaining between them. CDR1 and CDR2 (germline): SGDLS, YYNGEE. The CDR3 spells CASSSNADTQYF. CDR3 DNA: TGTGCCAGCAGTTCAAATGCGGATACGCAGTATTTT.

This clone was picked up one time. The genes are TRBV7-2 and TRBJ2-1; 10 bases align to TRBD2. Germline-derived CDR1 and CDR2 are SGHTA and FQGNSA. The CDR3 runs 17 residues. The junction had 15 bases not matched to a gene; V was cut back by 4 bases and J by 9 bases. DNA of the CDR3: TGTGCCAGCAGCTCTGGACTAGCGGCCCCCAACGATCGTGAGCAGTTCTTC. It yields the protein CASSSGLAAPNDREQFF.

The chain has TRBV9 and TRBJ2-3; TRBD1 might be the D (5 bases). This CDR3 comprises 15 residues. Trimming removed 0 bases from V and 0 bases from J, with 8 bases in between. Germline values: CDR1 SGDLS, CDR2 YYNGEE. This CDR3 reads CASSVEGRSTDTQYF. The CDR3 DNA reads as TGTGCCAGCAGCGTAGAGGGGCGGAGCACAGATACGCAGTATTTT.

The rearrangement uses TRBV7-9 and TRBJ1-2; 7 nucleotides align to TRBD1. The V gene's germline CDR1 is SEHNR and CDR2 FQNEAQ (reference sequence). The trim removed 5 bases at V and 2 bases at J, leaving 8 bases unmatched. This CDR3 has 15 residues. CDR3: CASSKTGWPNYGYTF. CDR3 in DNA: TGTGCCAGCAGCAAGACAGGGTGGCCAAACTATGGCTACACCTTC.

A note on this clone: This sample includes further DNA sequences coding for the same CDR3. The chain employs TRBV27 and TRBJ1-1; D not resolved. This CDR3 comprises 13 residues. V lost 3 bases and J 2 bases, leaving 7 bases between the germline ends. Germline V gives CDR1 MNHEY, CDR2 SMNVEV (reference sequence). The CDR3 coding sequence is TGTGCCAGCAGTTTGTACCGAAACACTGAAGCTTTCTTT. Residues: CASSLYRNTEAFF.

This chain links TRBV5-1 with TRBJ2-3, with D maybe TRBD1 (5 bases). Trimming took off 3 bases at V and 8 bases at J, with 13 bases between the two ends. CDR3 size: 13 residues. The germline CDR1 and CDR2 sequences are SGHRS and YFSETQ. In DNA form, the CDR3 reads TGCGCCAGCAGCTCCGACAGCACCACTACGCAGTATTTT. Translated, it gives CASSSDSTTTQYF.

This chain joins TRBV30 and TRBJ2-5; D assignment may be TRBD1 or TRBD2 (6 bases each). The V end was cut by 0 bases, the J end by 2 bases, with 13 bases between. This CDR3 contains 15 residues. The germline V gene encodes CDR1 GTSNPN and CDR2 SVGIG (reference sequence). The CDR3 is CAWSVGGRNQETQYF. As DNA, the CDR3 is TGTGCCTGGAGTGTAGGGGGGCGGAATCAAGAGACCCAGTACTTC.

The rearrangement links TRBV18 to TRBJ2-5, with D maybe TRBD1 (5 bases). Germline V gives CDR1 KGHSH, CDR2 LQKENI. The V and J ends lost 3 bases and 5 bases respectively, with 16 bases between them. This CDR3 spans 15 amino acids. The CDR3 DNA reads as TGTGCCAGCTCACCGAATTTTGGGGCATCCGAGACCCAGTACTTC. Its protein product is CASSPNFGASETQYF.

This chain uses TRBV7-9 with TRBJ2-7; 7 nucleotides align to TRBD1. The CDR3 totals 14 residues. The V and J ends lost 5 bases and 3 bases, in that order; junction bases with no gene match: 7. CDR1 and CDR2 (germline): SEHNR, FQNEAQ (reference sequence). The CDR3 DNA is TGTGCCAGCAGCCGACAGGGCGGTAACTACGAGCAGTACTTC. Translating gives CASSRQGGNYEQYF.

The count of this clone is one. The V gene is TRBV10-1, the J gene TRBJ1-2; no reliable D call. The CDR3 length is 15 residues. With 7 bases removed from V and 0 bases from J, the gap between germline ends came to 15 bases. Germline lookup yields CDR1 WNHNN and CDR2 SYGVQD (reference sequence). CDR3 DNA: TGCGCCAGCAAGCCCTTGACGGCGACTAACTATGGCTACACCTTC. Protein: CASKPLTATNYGYTF.

As regards this clone: Other DNA variants within this sample encode the same CDR3. The chain couples TRBV19 to TRBJ1-5, with D maybe TRBD1 (6 bases). Germline values: CDR1 LNHDA, CDR2 SQIVND (reference sequence). V lost 2 bases and J 4 bases, leaving 9 bases between the germline ends. The CDR3 consists of 14 residues. The CDR3 nucleotides are TGTGCCAGTAGTATACTCAGGGGAAATCAGCCCCAGCATTTT. This gives the protein CASSILRGNQPQHF.

CDR3 sequence reads: CASSRTGDTGELFF. CDR3 in DNA: TGCGCCAGCAGCCGGACAGGGGACACCGGGGAGCTGTTTTTT. The chain joins TRBV10-1 to TRBJ2-2, with 9 nucleotides matching TRBD1. The CDR3 is made up of 14 amino acids. J gave up 3 bases and V 6 bases, and 2 bases lay outside the gene matches. CDR1 is WNHNN, CDR2 SYGVQD, per germline (reference sequence).

To note about this clone: The identical CDR3 is also encoded by other nucleotide sequences in the sample. V and J are TRBV6-5 and TRBJ2-7, with 9 positions matching TRBD1. V shed 2 bases, J shed 7 bases, and the junction held 3 bases outside the gene matches. The length of the CDR3 is 13 residues. Germline CDR1 reads MNHEY; CDR2 reads SVGAGI. CDR3 nucleotides: TGTGCCAGCAGTTACCCCGGGACAGGGGAGCAGTACTTC. Translating it yields CASSYPGTGEQYF.

The CDR3 nucleotides are TGTGCCAGCAGCTCCCGGGCGATACAGCCCCAGCATTTT. Translation gives CASSSRAIQPQHF. The chain is built from TRBV2 and TRBJ1-5; D call uncertain. V dropped 6 bases and J dropped 7 bases, with 13 bases sitting between them. Germline V gene sequence: CDR1 SNHLY, CDR2 FYNNEI. The CDR3 sequence is 13 residues long.

This clone was detected a few times. The V gene is TRBV29-1, the J gene TRBJ1-6; D is perhaps TRBD1 (5 bases). Germline V lookup: CDR1 SQVTM, CDR2 ANQGSEA. CDR3 size: 15 residues. Trimming stripped 6 bases from V and 5 bases from J, with 17 bases between. CDR3 loop: CSVRQFDSNNSPLHF. The CDR3 DNA sequence: TGCAGCGTCCGCCAGTTCGACAGCAATAATTCACCCCTCCACTTT.

CDR3 DNA sequence: TGTGCCAGCATTAGGGGGACGGAGTCCTACGAGCAGTACTTC. Protein sequence: CASIRGTESYEQYF. The chain joins TRBV6-6 to TRBJ2-7; a possible D gene is TRBD1 (6 bases). This CDR3 is built from 14 residues. Germline V lookup: CDR1 MNHNY, CDR2 SVGAGI (reference sequence). Between the trimmed V and J ends, which lost 7 bases and 1 base, there was a span of 14 bases.

This chain joins TRBV30 and TRBJ2-5; D is ambiguous. Trimming took 1 base from V and 0 from J, leaving 3 bases between them. From germline, CDR1 is GTSNPN and CDR2 SVGIG (reference sequence). This CDR3 is built from 12 residues. DNA for the CDR3: TGTGCCTGGAGTGCGAACCAAGAGACCCAGTACTTC. As protein: CAWSANQETQYF.

Notes on this clone: Other DNA sequences from this sample encode an identical CDR3 as well. The J gene is TRBJ2-4, the V gene TRBV7-2; D is tentatively TRBD1 or TRBD2 (5 bases each). Germline V CDR1 and CDR2: SGHTA, FQGNSA. With 3 bases removed from V and 6 bases from J, the gap between germline ends came to 9 bases. CDR3 length: 13 residues. The CDR3: CASSLVGGNIQYF. The DNA of the CDR3 is TGTGCCAGCAGCTTGGTTGGGGGAAACATTCAGTACTTC.

The V and J genes are TRBV30 and TRBJ1-1, with unresolved D. Trimming stripped 0 bases from V and 5 bases from J, with 10 bases between. Germline CDR1 is GTSNPN and CDR2 is SVGIG (reference sequence). The CDR3 spans 13 residues. CDR3 coding DNA: TGTGCCTGGAGTGTTGAGACCGGGACTGAAGCTTTCTTT. It codes for CAWSVETGTEAFF.

This chain joins TRBV2 and TRBJ2-7, with D perhaps TRBD1 or TRBD2 (5 bases each). Deletions cut 6 bases from V and 0 bases from J, with 15 bases between. CDR1 is SNHLY and CDR2 is FYNNEI in the germline V gene. There are 15 residues in the CDR3. This CDR3 reads CASSDMGTISYEQYF. Here the CDR3 DNA reads TGTGCCAGCAGCGATATGGGGACCATCTCCTACGAGCAGTACTTC.

This chain uses TRBV11-2 with TRBJ2-3; 10 nucleotides agree with TRBD2. Germline V gene data show CDR1 as SGHAT and CDR2 as FQNNGV. With 0 bases clipped from V and 1 base from J, the junction kept 1 base outside the gene matches. This CDR3 has 16 amino acids. The CDR3 reads CASSLDSGRRTDTQYF. For the CDR3, the DNA is TGTGCCAGCAGCTTAGATAGCGGGAGGCGCACAGATACGCAGTATTTT.

This sequence joins TRBV4-2 and TRBJ1-6; 9 nucleotides agree with TRBD1. Per germline, CDR1 LGHNA and CDR2 YNFKEQ. The CDR3 runs to 15 residues. The junction had 3 bases not matched to a gene; V was cut back by 2 bases and J by 7 bases. CDR3 in amino acids: CASSQRTGVNSPLHF. CDR3 nucleotide sequence: TGTGCCAGCAGCCAAAGGACAGGGGTAAATTCACCCCTCCACTTT.

This sequence joins TRBV21-1 and TRBJ1-5. TRBV21-1 is designated a pseudogene. The CDR3 extends over 16 amino acids. The CDR3 loop is CASSKVGGRTGQPQHF. CDR3 coding DNA: TGTGCCAGCAGCAAAGTAGGAGGGCGGACGGGTCAGCCCCAGCATTTT.

The chain recombines TRBV9 with TRBJ2-1; 9 nucleotides align to TRBD2. V shed 0 bases and J 9 bases; nucleotides not matched to a gene: 4. The CDR3 has 14 residues. CDR1 is SGDLS and CDR2 is YYNGEE in the germline V gene. CDR3 loop: CASSVDGTSTEQFF. The CDR3 DNA is TGTGCCAGCAGCGTAGACGGGACTAGCACTGAGCAGTTCTTC.